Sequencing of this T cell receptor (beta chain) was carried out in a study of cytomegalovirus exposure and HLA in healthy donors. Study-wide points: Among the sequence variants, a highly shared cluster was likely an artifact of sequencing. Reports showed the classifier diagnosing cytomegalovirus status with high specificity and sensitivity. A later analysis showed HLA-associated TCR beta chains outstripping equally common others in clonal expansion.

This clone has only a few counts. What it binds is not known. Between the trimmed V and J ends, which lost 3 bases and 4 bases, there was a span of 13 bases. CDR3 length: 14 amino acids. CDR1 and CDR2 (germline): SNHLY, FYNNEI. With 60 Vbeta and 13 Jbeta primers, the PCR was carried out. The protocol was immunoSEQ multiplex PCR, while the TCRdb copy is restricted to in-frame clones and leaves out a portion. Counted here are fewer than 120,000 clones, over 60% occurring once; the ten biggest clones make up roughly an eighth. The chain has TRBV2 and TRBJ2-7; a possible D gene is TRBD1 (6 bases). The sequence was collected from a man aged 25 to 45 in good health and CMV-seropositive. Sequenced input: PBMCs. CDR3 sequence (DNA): TGTGCCAGCAGTGACGGGGACAATGTTTACGAGCAGTACTTC. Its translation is CASSDGDNVYEQYF.